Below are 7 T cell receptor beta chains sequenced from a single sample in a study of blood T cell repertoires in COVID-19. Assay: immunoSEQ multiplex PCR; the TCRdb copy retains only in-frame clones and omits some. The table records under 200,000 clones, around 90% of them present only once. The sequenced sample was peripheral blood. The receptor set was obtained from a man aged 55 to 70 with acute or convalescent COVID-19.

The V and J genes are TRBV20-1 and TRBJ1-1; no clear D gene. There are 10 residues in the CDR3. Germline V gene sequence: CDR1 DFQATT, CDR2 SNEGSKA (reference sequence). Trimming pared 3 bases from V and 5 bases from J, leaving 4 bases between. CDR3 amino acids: CSASRTEAFF. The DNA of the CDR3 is TGCAGTGCTAGCCGGACTGAAGCTTTCTTT.

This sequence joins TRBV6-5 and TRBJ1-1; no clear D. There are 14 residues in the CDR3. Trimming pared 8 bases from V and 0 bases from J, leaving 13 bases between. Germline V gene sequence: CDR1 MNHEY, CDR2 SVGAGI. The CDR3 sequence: CASREGYMNTEAFF. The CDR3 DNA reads TGTGCCAGCCGGGAGGGTTACATGAACACTGAAGCTTTCTTT.

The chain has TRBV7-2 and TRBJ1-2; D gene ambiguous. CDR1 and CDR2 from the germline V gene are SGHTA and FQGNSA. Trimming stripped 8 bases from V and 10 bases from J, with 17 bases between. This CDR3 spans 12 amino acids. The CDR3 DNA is TGTGCCAGCCTCCGGGGAAACGGCTACTACACCTTC. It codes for CASLRGNGYYTF.

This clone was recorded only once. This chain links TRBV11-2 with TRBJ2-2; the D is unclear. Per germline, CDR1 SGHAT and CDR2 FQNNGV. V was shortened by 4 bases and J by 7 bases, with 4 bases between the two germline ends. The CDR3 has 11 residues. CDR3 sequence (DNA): TGTGCCAGCAGCTACAGCGGGGAGCTGTTTTTT. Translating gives CASSYSGELFF.

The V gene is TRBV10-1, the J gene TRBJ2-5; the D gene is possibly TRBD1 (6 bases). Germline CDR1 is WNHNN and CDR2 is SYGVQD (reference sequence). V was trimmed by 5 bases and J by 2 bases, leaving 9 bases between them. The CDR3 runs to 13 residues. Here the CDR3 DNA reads TGCGCCAGCAGTACCGGACAGCAAGAGACCCAGTACTTC. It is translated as CASSTGQQETQYF.

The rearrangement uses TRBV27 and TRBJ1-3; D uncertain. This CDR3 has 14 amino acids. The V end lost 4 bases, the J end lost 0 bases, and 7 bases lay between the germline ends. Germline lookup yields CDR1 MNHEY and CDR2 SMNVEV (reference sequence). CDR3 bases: TGTGCCAGCAGTTACGGGAGCTCTGGAAACACCATATATTTT. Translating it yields CASSYGSSGNTIYF.

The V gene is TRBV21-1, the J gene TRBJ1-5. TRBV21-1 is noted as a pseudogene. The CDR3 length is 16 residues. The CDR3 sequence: CASSQRRTPPAFPQHF. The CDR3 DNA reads TGTGCCAGCAGCCAGCGGAGGACTCCCCCGGCATTCCCCCAGCATTTT.